The subject of this entry is one T cell receptor (beta chain). Antigen: not known. This record comes from a study of shared clonotypes between healthy human individuals. Looking at the study overall: Donors had three CD4 naive, three CD4 memory, two CD8 naive and one CD8 memory plate apiece.

Study-level points and caveats: Clonotype sharing levels among donors were expected to vary with sequencing depth.

CDR1 and CDR2 from the germline V gene are ENHRY and SYGVKD. Trimming at V came to 10 bases and at J to 0 bases, leaving 12 bases not matched to a gene. The CDR3 has 16 residues. CD4+ cells underwent separation, giving CD45RA+ naive and CD45RA-negative memory subsets. Assay used: immunoSEQ multiplex PCR; TCRdb lists only in-frame clones, some missing. The sample lists millions of clones, more than 80% occurring once. The clonotype originates from a man aged 18 to 29 in good health. The chain uses TRBV10-3 and TRBJ2-3, with TRBD2 matching 8 bases. The sequencing input was naive CD4+ T cells sorted from blood. Subset here: CD45RA+ positively selected. DNA for the CDR3: TGTGCCACCCGTTTCAGTAGCGGGGCTAGCACAGATACGCAGTATTTT. Translating gives CATRFSSGASTDTQYF.